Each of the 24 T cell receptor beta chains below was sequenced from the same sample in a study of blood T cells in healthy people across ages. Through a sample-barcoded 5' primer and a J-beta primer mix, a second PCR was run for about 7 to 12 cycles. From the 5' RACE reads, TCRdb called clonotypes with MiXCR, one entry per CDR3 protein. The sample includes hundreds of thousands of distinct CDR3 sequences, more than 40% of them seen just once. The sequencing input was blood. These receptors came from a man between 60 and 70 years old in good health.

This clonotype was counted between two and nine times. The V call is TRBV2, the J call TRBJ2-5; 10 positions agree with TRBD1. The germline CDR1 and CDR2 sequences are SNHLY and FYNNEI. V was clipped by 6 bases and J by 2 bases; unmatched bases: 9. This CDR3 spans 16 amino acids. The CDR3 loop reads CASRRTGGSRQETQYF. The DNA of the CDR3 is TGTGCCAGCAGGAGGACAGGGGGATCTCGGCAAGAGACCCAGTACTTC.

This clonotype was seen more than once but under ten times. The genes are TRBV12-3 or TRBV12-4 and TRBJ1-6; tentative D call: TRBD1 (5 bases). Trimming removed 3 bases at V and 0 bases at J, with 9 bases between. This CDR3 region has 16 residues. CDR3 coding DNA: TGTGCCAGCAGTTTCAGTGGGGGCTCCTATAATTCACCCCTCCACTTT. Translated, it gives CASSFSGGSYNSPLHF.

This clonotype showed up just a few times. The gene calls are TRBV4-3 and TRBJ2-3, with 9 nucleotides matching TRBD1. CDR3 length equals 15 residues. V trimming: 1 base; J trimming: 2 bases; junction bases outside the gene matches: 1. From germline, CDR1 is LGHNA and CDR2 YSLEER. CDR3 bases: TGCGCCAGCAGCCAAGGGGACAGGGACACAGATACGCAGTATTTT. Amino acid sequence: CASSQGDRDTDTQYF.

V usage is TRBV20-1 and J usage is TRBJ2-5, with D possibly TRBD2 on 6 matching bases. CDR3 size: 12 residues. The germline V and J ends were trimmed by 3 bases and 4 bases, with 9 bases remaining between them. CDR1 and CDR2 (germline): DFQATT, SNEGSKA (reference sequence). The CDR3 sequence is CSARRDAETQYF. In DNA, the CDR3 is TGCAGTGCTAGGCGGGACGCAGAGACCCAGTACTTC.

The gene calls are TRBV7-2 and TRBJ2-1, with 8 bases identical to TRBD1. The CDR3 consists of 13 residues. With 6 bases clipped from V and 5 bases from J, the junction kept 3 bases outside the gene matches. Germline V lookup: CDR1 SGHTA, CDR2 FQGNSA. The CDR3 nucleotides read TGTGCCAGCAGGGACAGGGCTCACAATGAGCAGTTCTTC. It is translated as CASRDRAHNEQFF.

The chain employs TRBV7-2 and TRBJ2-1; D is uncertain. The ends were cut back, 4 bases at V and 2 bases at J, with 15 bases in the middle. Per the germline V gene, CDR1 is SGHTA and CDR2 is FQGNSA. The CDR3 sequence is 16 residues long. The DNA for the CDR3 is TGTGCCAGCAGCTATATAATAGCTCCACCCTACAATGAGCAGTTCTTC. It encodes CASSYIIAPPYNEQFF.

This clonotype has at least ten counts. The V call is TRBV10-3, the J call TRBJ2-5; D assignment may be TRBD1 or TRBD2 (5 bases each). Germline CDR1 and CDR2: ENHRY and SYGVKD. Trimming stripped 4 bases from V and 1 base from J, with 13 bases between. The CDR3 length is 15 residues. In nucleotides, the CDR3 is TGTGCCATCAGTGGGAGCACCGGGACCCAAGAGACCCAGTACTTC. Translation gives CAISGSTGTQETQYF.

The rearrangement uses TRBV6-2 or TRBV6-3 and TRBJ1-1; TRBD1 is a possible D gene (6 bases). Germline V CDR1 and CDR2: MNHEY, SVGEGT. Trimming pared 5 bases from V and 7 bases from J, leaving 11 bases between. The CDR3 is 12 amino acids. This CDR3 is CASSGGPHEAFF. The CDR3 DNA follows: TGTGCCAGCAGTGGGGGGCCGCATGAAGCTTTCTTT.

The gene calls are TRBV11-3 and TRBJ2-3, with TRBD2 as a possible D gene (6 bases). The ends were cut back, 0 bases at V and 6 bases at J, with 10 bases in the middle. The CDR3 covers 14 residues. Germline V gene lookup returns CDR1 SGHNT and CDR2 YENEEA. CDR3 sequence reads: CASSLDRGLDTQYF. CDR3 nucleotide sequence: TGTGCCAGCAGCTTAGATCGGGGGTTGGATACGCAGTATTTT.

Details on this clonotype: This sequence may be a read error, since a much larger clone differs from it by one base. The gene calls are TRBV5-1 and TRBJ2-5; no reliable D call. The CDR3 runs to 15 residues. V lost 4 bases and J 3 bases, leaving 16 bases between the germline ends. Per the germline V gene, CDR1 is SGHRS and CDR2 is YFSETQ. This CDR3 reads CASSAVPFGKETQYF. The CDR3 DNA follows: TGCGCCAGCAGCGCCGTTCCTTTTGGGAAAGAGACCCAGTACTTC.

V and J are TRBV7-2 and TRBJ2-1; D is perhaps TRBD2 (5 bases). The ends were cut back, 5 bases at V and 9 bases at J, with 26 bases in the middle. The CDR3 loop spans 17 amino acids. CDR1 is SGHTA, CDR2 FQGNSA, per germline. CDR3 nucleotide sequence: TGTGCCAGCAGCCCAACCCGCGGGTACAATGTGTATAGTGAGCAGTTCTTC. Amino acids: CASSPTRGYNVYSEQFF.

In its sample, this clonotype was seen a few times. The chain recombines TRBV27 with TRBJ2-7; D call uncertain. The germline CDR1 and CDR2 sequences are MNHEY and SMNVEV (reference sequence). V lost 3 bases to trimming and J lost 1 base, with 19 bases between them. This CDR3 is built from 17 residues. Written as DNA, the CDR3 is TGTGCCAGCAGTTTTTCTCGGCCCCCAGTACCTTCCTACGAGCAGTACTTC. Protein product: CASSFSRPPVPSYEQYF.

In nucleotides, the CDR3 is TGTGCCAGCAGTCAAAGGGACGGACTTTCCTACGAGCAGTACTTC. It translates to CASSQRDGLSYEQYF. The rearrangement links TRBV6-5 to TRBJ2-7; possibly TRBD1 or TRBD2 for D (5 bases each). The ends were cut back, 5 bases at V and 1 base at J, with 15 bases in the middle. Germline assignment: CDR1 MNHEY and CDR2 SVGAGI. There are 15 residues in the CDR3.

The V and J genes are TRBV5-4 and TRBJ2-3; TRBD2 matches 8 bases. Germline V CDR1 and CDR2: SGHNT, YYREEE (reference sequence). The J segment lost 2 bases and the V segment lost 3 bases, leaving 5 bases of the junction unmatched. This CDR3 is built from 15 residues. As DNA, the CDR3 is TGTGCCAGCAGCTCGGGGGGGCCCCACACAGATACGCAGTATTTT. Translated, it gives CASSSGGPHTDTQYF. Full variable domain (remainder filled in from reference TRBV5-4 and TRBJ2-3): ETGVTQSPTHLIKTRGQQVTLRCSSQSGHNTVSWYQQALGQGPQFIFQYYREEENGRGNFPPRFSGLQFPNYSSELNVNALELDDSALYLCASSSGGPHTDTQYFGPGTRLTVL.

The CDR3 is CASSFKGYQETQYF. The CDR3 DNA is TGTGCCAGCAGCTTTAAGGGGTACCAAGAGACCCAGTACTTC. The chain has TRBV7-9 and TRBJ2-5; D is perhaps TRBD1 (5 bases). In germline, CDR1 is SEHNR, CDR2 FQNEAQ (reference sequence). CDR3 length: 14 residues. With 3 bases removed from V and 0 bases from J, the gap between germline ends came to 8 bases.

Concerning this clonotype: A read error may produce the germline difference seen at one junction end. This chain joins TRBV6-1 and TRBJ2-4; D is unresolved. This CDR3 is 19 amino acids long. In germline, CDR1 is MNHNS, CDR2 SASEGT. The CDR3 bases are TGTACCAGCAGTGAAGCGCTTCTGTCTTTAGCCTTAGCCAAAAACATTCAGTACTTC. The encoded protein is CTSSEALLSLALAKNIQYF.

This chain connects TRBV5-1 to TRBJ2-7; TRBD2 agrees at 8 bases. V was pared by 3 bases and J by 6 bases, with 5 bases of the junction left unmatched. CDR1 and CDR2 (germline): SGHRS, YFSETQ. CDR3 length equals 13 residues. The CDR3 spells CASSWGLEGEQYF. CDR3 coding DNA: TGCGCCAGCAGCTGGGGACTAGAAGGCGAGCAGTACTTC.

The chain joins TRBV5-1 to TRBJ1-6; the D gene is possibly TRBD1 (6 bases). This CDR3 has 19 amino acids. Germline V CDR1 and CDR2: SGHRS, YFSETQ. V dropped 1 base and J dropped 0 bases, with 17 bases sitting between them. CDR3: CASSLRDNHFSSYNSPLHF. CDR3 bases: TGCGCCAGCAGCTTGCGGGACAACCACTTTAGCTCCTATAATTCACCCCTCCACTTT.

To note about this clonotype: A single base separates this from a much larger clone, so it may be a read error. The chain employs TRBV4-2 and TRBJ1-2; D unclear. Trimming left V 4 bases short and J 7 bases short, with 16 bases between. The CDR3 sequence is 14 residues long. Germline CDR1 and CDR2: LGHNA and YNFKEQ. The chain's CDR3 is CASSPEERSCGYTF. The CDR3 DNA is TGTGCCAGCAGCCCAGAAGAACGGTCCTGTGGCTACACCTTC.

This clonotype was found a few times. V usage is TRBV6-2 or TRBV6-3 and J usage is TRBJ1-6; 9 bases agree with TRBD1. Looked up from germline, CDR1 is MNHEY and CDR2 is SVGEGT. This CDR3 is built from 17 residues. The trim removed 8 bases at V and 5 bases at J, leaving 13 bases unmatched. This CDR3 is CASGPPGTGMDNSPLHF. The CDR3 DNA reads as TGTGCCAGCGGTCCTCCCGGGACAGGGATGGATAATTCACCCCTCCACTTT.

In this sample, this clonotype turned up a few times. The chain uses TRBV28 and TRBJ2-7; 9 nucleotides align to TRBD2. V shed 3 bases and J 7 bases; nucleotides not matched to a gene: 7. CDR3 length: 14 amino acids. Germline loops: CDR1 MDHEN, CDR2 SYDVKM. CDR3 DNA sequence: TGTGCCAGCAGTTTTCCGGGACTAGCCACGGAGCAGTACTTC. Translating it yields CASSFPGLATEQYF.

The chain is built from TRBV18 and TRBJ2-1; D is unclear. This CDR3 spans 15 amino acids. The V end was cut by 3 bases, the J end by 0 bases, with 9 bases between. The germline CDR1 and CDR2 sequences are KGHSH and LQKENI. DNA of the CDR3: TGTGCCAGCTCACCCTCCCTGACCTCCTACAATGAGCAGTTCTTC. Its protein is CASSPSLTSYNEQFF. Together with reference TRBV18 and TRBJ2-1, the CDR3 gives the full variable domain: NAGVMQNPRHLVRRRGQEARLRCSPMKGHSHVYWYRQLPEEGLKFMVYLQKENIIDESGMPKERFSAEFPKEGPSILRIQQVVRGDSAAYFCASSPSLTSYNEQFFGPGTRLTVL.

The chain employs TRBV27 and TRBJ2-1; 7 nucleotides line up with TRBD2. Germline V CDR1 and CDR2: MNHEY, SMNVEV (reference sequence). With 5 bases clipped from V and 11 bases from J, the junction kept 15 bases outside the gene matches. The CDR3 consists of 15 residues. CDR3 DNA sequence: TGTGCCAGCAGTCCATCCGGGGGGACCACAATGAAGCAGTTCTTC. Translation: CASSPSGGTTMKQFF.

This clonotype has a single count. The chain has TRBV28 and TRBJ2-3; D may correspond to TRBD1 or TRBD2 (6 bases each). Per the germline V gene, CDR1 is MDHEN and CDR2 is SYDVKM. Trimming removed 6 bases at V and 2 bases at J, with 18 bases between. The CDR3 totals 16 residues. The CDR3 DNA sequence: TGTGCCAGCAGCCGAATGGAGGGGGGCTTCACAGATACGCAGTATTTT. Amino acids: CASSRMEGGFTDTQYF.